The clone carrying this TCR beta chain was picked up many times. Its antigen remains unknown. A junction boundary mismatches the germline segment, possibly from a read error. The authors amplified TCR beta CDR3 regions, and they did so from RNA transcripts for repertoire sequencing. First-round RT-PCR relied on HTBI primers, and a second-round multiplex PCR came next. TCRdb redid the calling of the multiplex PCR reads with MiXCR, one entry per CDR3 protein. The sample includes about 370,000 distinct CDR3 sequences, approximately 18% seen only once; the top ten take 2.4%. The sample belongs to a study of Graves' ophthalmopathy and Graves' hyperthyroidism. Clinical symptoms, serum thyroxine, TRAb, thyroid ultrasound and orbital computed tomography determined diagnosis. The PBMCs used were ones drawn from less than 12 ml of fresh peripheral blood. In germline, CDR1 is LNHDA, CDR2 SQIVND (reference sequence). The CDR3 loop spans 15 amino acids.

Points from the study as a whole: Blood samples also showed most expanded thyroid clonotypes exceeding 0.001 frequency.

This chain joins TRBV19 and TRBJ2-5, with 7 nucleotides matching TRBD1. The source material was peripheral blood. The receptor was derived from an adult woman with stable Graves' hyperthyroidism. In nucleotides, the CDR3 is TGTGCCAGTACCGAGAGACAGGGCTACCAAGAGACCCAGTGCTTC. As protein: CASTERQGYQETQCF.